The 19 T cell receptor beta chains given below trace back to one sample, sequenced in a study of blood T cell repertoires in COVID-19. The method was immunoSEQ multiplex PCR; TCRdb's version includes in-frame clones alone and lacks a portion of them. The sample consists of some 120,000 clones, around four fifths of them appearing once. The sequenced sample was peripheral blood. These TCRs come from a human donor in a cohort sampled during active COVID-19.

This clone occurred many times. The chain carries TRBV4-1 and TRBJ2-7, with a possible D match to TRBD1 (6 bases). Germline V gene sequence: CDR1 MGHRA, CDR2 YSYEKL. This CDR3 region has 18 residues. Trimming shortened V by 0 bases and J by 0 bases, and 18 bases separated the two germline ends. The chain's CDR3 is CASSQDTLQGTRSYEQYF. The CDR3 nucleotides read TGCGCCAGCAGCCAAGATACCCTTCAGGGGACGCGCTCCTACGAGCAGTACTTC.

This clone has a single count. CDR3 sequence reads: CASTLVSSNEQFF. CDR3 in DNA: TGTGCCAGCACCCTCGTCTCTAGTAATGAGCAGTTCTTC. The chain has TRBV28 and TRBJ2-1; D unresolved. The ends were cut back, 7 bases at V and 7 bases at J, with 14 bases in the middle. Germline CDR1 reads MDHEN; CDR2 reads SYDVKM. The CDR3 covers 13 residues.

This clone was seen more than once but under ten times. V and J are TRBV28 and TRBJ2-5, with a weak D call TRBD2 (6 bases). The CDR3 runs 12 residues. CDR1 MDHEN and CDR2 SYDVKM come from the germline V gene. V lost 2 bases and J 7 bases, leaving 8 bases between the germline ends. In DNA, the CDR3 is TGTGCCAGCAGTTTAACTAGCAGGACCCAGTACTTC. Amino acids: CASSLTSRTQYF.

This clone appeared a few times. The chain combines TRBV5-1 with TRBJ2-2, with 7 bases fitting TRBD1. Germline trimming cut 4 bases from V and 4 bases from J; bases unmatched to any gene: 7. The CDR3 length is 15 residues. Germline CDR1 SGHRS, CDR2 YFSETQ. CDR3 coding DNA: TGCGCCAGCAGCAATACGGGACAGAGCACCGGGGAGCTGTTTTTT. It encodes CASSNTGQSTGELFF.

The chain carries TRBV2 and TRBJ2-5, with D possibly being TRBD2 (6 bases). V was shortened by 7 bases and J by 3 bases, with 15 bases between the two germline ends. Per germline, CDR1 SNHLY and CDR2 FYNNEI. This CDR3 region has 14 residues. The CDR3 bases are TGTGCCAGCACCCGACTAGGGCCCGAAGAGACCCAGTACTTC. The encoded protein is CASTRLGPEETQYF. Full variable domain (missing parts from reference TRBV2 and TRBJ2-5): EPEVTQTPSHQVTQMGQEVILRCVPISNHLYFYWYRQILGQKVEFLVSFYNNEISEKSEIFDDQFSVERPDGSNFTLKIRSTKLEDSAMYFCASTRLGPEETQYFGPGTRLLVL.

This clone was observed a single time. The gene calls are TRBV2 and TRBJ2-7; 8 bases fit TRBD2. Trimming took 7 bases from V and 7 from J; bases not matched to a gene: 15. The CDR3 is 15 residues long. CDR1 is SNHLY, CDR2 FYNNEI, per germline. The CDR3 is CASNPSLAGGREQYF. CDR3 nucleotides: TGTGCCAGCAACCCATCTCTGGCGGGGGGAAGAGAGCAGTACTTC. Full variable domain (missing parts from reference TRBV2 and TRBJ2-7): EPEVTQTPSHQVTQMGQEVILRCVPISNHLYFYWYRQILGQKVEFLVSFYNNEISEKSEIFDDQFSVERPDGSNFTLKIRSTKLEDSAMYFCASNPSLAGGREQYFGPGTRLTVT.

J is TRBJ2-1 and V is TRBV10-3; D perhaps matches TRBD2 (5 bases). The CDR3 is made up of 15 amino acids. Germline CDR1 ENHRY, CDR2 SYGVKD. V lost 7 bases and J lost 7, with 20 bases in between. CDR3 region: CAIKASGTSGNEQFF. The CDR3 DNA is TGTGCCATCAAAGCCAGCGGCACCTCCGGGAATGAGCAGTTCTTC.

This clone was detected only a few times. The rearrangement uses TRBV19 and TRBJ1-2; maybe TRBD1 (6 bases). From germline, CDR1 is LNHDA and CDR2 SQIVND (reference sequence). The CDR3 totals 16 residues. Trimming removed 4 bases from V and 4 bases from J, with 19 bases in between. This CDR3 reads CASSTFSETGFYGYTF. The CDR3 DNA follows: TGTGCCAGTAGTACATTTTCTGAGACAGGCTTCTATGGCTACACCTTC.

The CDR3 nucleotides read TGTGCCAGCAGTTCGGGACACCTAACTGGCTACACCTTC. Translation: CASSSGHLTGYTF. V and J are TRBV6-2 or TRBV6-3 and TRBJ1-2; D is possibly TRBD1 (6 bases). Germline CDR1 MNHEY, CDR2 SVGEGT. Deletions cut 4 bases from V and 7 bases from J, with 13 bases between. This CDR3 spans 13 amino acids.

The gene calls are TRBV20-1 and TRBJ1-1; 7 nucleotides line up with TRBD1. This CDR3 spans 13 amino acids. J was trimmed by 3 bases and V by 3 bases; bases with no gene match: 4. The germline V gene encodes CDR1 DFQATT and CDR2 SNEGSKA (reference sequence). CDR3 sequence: CSASQGVDTEAFF. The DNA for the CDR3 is TGCAGTGCTAGTCAGGGGGTGGACACTGAAGCTTTCTTT.

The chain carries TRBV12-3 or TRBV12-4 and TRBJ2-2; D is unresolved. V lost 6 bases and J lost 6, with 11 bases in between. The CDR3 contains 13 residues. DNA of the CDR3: TGTGCCAGCAGGTCTCAGGTTTCCGGGGAGCTGTTTTTT. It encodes CASRSQVSGELFF.

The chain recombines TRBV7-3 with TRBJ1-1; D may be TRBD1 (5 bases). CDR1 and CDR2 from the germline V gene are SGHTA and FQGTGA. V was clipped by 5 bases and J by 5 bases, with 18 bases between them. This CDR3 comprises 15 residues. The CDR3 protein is CASSIQAGQGTEAFF. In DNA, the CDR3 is TGTGCCAGCAGCATTCAGGCTGGGCAGGGTACTGAAGCTTTCTTT.

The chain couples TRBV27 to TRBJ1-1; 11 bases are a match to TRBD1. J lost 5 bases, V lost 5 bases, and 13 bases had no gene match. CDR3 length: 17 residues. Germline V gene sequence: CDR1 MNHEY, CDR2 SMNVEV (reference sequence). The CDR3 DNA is TGTGCCAGCAGTCTTTTACCGTGGACAGGGGGCGAGACTGAAGCTTTCTTT. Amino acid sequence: CASSLLPWTGGETEAFF.

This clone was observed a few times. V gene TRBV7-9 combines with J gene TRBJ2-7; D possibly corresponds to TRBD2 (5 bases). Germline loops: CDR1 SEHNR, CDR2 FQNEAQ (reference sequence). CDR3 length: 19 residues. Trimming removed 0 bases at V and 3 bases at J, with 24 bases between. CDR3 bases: TGTGCCAGCAGCTTAGCGGACTCCACTTCCCCCTATGCCTTCTACGAGCAGTACTTC. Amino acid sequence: CASSLADSTSPYAFYEQYF. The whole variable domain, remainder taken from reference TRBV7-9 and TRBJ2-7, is DTGVSQNPRHKITKRGQNVTFRCDPISEHNRLYWYRQTLGQGPEFLTYFQNEAQLEKSRLLSDRFSAERPKGSFSTLEIQRTEQGDSAMYLCASSLADSTSPYAFYEQYFGPGTRLTVT.

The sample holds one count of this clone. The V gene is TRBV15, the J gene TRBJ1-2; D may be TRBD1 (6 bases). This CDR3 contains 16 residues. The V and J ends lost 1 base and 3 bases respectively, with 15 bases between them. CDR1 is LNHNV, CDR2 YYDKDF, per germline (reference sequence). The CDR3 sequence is CATSRGGGWSDYGYTF. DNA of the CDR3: TGTGCCACCAGCAGAGGAGGGGGTTGGTCGGACTATGGCTACACCTTC.

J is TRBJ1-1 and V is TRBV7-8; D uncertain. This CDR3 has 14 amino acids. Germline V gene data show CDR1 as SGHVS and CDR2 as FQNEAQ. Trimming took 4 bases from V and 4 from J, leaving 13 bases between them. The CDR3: CASSSREGSTEAFF. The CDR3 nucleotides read TGTGCCAGCAGCTCGCGGGAGGGTAGCACTGAAGCTTTCTTT.

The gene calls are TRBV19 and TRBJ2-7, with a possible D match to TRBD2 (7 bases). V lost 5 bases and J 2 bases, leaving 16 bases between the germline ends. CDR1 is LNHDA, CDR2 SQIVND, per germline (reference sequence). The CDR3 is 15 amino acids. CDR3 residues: CASSPLAGATYEQYF. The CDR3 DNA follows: TGTGCCAGTAGTCCGCTTGCGGGGGCAACCTACGAGCAGTACTTC.

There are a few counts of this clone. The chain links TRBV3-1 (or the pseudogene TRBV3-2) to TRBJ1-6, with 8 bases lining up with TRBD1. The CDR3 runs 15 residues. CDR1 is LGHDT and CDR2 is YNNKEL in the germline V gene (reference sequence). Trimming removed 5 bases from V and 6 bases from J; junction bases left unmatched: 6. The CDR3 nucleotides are TGTGCCAGCAGCTTCGACAGGGGAAGTAATTCACCCCTCCACTTT. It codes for CASSFDRGSNSPLHF.

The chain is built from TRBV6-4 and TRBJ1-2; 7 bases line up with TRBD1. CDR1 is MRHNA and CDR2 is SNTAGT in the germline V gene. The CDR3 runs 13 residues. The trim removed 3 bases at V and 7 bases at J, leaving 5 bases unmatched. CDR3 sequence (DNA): TGTGCCAGCAGTGAAAGACAGGGCACTGGCTACACCTTC. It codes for CASSERQGTGYTF.